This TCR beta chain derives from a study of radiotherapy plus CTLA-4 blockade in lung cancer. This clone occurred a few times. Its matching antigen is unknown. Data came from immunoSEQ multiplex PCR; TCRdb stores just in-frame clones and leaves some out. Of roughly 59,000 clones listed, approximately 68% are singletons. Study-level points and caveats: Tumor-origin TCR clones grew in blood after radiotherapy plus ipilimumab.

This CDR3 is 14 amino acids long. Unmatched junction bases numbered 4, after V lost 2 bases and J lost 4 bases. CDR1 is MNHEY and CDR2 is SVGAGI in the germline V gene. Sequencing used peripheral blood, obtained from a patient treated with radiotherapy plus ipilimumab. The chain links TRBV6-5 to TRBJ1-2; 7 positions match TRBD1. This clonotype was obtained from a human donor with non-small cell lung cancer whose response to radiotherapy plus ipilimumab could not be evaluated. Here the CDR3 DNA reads TGTGCCAGCAGTTACACCCGGGACAGCTATGGCTACACCTTC. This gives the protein CASSYTRDSYGYTF.